The entry below describes one T cell receptor beta chain. These data belong to a study of blood T cell repertoires in COVID-19. At the level of the study: There were acute and convalescent COVID-19 samples, and they came from the United States, Italy and Spain.

Those enrolled, adults aged 18 to 89 years, came from some 25 US areas. Recovered participants had two consecutive negative NP/OP PCR tests, healthcare professional clearance, or symptom resolution. Original processing methods: Cell counts per sample came from amplifying reference gene primers. Clones were sequenced by immunoSEQ multiplex PCR, and TCRdb holds only the in-frame ones, with some missing. The V and J calls and clone size are taken from that table; D and trimming were inferred from the DNA. Of about 470,000 clones in the sample, around 87% are singletons; the top ten hold roughly 0.7%. This TCR was sampled from a woman aged 18-29 years who had recovered from COVID-19. Sequencing was done on a sample of PBMCs or T cells enriched from blood (not recorded which).

CDR3 DNA sequence: TGTGCCAGCAGCACTAGCGGGGGCGGGGAGACCCAGTACTTC. Its protein product is CASSTSGGGETQYF. The chain combines TRBV5-5 with TRBJ2-5; 11 bases map to TRBD2. With V trimmed by 4 bases and J by 5 bases, 4 bases remained unmatched. The CDR3 has 14 amino acids. Germline values: CDR1 SGHKS, CDR2 YYEKEE (reference sequence).